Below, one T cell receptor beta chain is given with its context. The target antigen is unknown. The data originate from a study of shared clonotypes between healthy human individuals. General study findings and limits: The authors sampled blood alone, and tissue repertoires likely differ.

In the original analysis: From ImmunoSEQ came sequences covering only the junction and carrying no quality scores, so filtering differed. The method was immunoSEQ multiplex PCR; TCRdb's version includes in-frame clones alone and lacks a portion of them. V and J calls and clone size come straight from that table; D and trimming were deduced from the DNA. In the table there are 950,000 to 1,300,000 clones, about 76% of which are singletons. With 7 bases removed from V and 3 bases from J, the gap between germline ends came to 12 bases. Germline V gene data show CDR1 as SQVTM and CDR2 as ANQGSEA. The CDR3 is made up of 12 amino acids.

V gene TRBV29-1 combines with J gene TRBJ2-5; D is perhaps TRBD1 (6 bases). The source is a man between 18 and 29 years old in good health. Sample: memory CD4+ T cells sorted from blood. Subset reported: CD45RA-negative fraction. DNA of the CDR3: TGCAGCGGAGGGGGAGAGAAAGAGACCCAGTACTTC. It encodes CSGGGEKETQYF.